A single sample gave rise to the 22 T cell receptor beta chains below, sequenced in a study of OX40 agonist ivuxolimab in advanced cancers. Receptor amplification or capture employed the immunoSEQ multiplex PCR assay. TCRdb provides this immuneACCESS table in a form limited to in-frame rearrangements. Some clones are lacking; in checked studies, under half of them reflect an unresolved V gene, and why the rest are absent is not known. In all, the sample holds roughly 70,000 clones, and 70% to 90% of those were seen once. The ten biggest clones cover approximately 0.5% of the sample. Sequencing used CD4+ or CD8+ T cells sorted from blood, obtained in a trial of the OX40 agonist ivuxolimab. Receptor source: an adult with an advanced solid tumor such as melanoma, head and neck, liver or kidney cancer.

For the CDR3, the DNA is TGTGCCAGCAGCTTAGATGGTGGGAACACTGAAGCTTTCTTT. This sequence encodes CASSLDGGNTEAFF. The chain is built from TRBV11-2 and TRBJ1-1; no clear D gene. The V gene's germline CDR1 is SGHAT and CDR2 FQNNGV. V gave up 0 bases and J gave up 1 base, with 6 bases separating them. There are 14 residues in the CDR3.

V is TRBV12-5 and J is TRBJ1-5, with D possibly being TRBD1 (6 bases). This CDR3 region has 17 residues. V lost 4 bases to trimming and J lost 2 bases, with 18 bases between them. Germline assignment: CDR1 LGHNT and CDR2 FRNRAP. CDR3 sequence reads: CASGSGGSNVGNQPQHF. CDR3 in DNA: TGTGCTAGTGGTTCCGGGGGCAGCAATGTGGGCAATCAGCCCCAGCATTTT.

The J gene is TRBJ2-1, the V gene TRBV6-5; tentative D call: TRBD2 (7 bases). The CDR3 spans 15 residues. Trimming took off 2 bases at V and 9 bases at J, with 17 bases between the two ends. Germline V gene sequence: CDR1 MNHEY, CDR2 SVGAGI. CDR3 coding DNA: TGTGCCAGCAGTTACGGGGGGGCACCCCGGGGTGAGCAGTTCTTC. Protein: CASSYGGAPRGEQFF.

In DNA, the CDR3 is TGTGCCAGCAGTTCCCCGCTAACTAGCGGGGGGGCAGATACGCAGTATTTT. This translates into CASSSPLTSGGADTQYF. The chain couples TRBV27 to TRBJ2-3; 13 bases agree with TRBD2. The CDR3 is 17 amino acids. V was clipped by 4 bases and J by 4 bases; unmatched bases: 8. CDR1 and CDR2 from the germline V gene are MNHEY and SMNVEV (reference sequence).

J is TRBJ1-2 and V is TRBV5-4, with D possibly TRBD1 on 5 matching bases. Trimming took 2 bases from V and 2 from J, leaving 10 bases between them. CDR3 length: 14 amino acids. Germline-derived CDR1 and CDR2 are SGHNT and YYREEE (reference sequence). CDR3 coding DNA: TGTGCCAGCAGCTTTTTCGACAGCAACTATGGCTACACCTTC. Protein product: CASSFFDSNYGYTF. The full variable domain, rest sourced from reference TRBV5-4 and TRBJ1-2, is ETGVTQSPTHLIKTRGQQVTLRCSSQSGHNTVSWYQQALGQGPQFIFQYYREEENGRGNFPPRFSGLQFPNYSSELNVNALELDDSALYLCASSFFDSNYGYTFGSGTRLTVV.

The chain carries TRBV4-2 and TRBJ1-5; D is unresolved. V was shortened by 3 bases and J by 1 base, with 13 bases between the two germline ends. This CDR3 contains 16 residues. Germline-derived CDR1 and CDR2 are LGHNA and YNFKEQ. The CDR3 DNA reads as TGTGCCAGCAGCCAGAGCCCCACGGGCAGCAATCAGCCCCAGCATTTT. Translated: CASSQSPTGSNQPQHF.

V and J are TRBV2 and TRBJ1-6; 9 bases map to TRBD1. Germline CDR1 and CDR2: SNHLY and FYNNEI. This CDR3 is 15 amino acids long. With 7 bases clipped from V and 7 bases from J, the junction kept 8 bases outside the gene matches. CDR3 coding DNA: TGTGCCAGCAAGATCACAGGGGGCGAAAATTCACCCCTCCACTTT. Residues: CASKITGGENSPLHF.

The chain couples TRBV6-6 to TRBJ2-7, with 12 bases identical to TRBD2. The CDR3 runs to 16 residues. J was trimmed by 4 bases and V by 2 bases; bases with no gene match: 6. CDR1 is MNHNY, CDR2 SVGAGI, per germline (reference sequence). CDR3 region: CASSYDGLAGGYEQYF. Written as DNA, the CDR3 is TGTGCCAGCAGTTACGATGGGCTAGCGGGGGGGTACGAGCAGTACTTC.

The J gene is TRBJ2-3, the V gene TRBV9; D is perhaps TRBD2 (5 bases). The germline V gene encodes CDR1 SGDLS and CDR2 YYNGEE. The V gene lost 4 bases and the J gene lost 0 bases, with 15 bases spanning the gap. This CDR3 has 16 amino acids. This CDR3 reads CASSLGLAASTDTQYF. CDR3 bases: TGTGCCAGCAGCTTAGGACTGGCGGCTAGCACAGATACGCAGTATTTT.

The rearrangement uses TRBV6-1 and TRBJ2-7; 11 nucleotides line up with TRBD2. The CDR3 consists of 14 residues. V shed 8 bases and J 2 bases; nucleotides not matched to a gene: 5. CDR1 MNHNS and CDR2 SASEGT come from the germline V gene. CDR3 amino acids: CASSGTSGAYEQYF. CDR3 DNA: TGTGCCAGCTCCGGGACTAGCGGAGCCTACGAGCAGTACTTC.

The CDR3 reads CASSGTGSPYYEQYF. The CDR3 DNA is TGTGCCAGCAGCGGAACCGGGTCTCCTTACTACGAGCAGTACTTC. The chain is built from TRBV9 and TRBJ2-7; D is undetermined. Trimming cost V 3 bases and J 3 bases, with 16 bases left between them. Germline CDR1 reads SGDLS; CDR2 reads YYNGEE. CDR3 length: 15 residues.

The genes are TRBV5-1 and TRBJ1-4, with D possibly being TRBD1 (5 bases). Germline V gene sequence: CDR1 SGHRS, CDR2 YFSETQ. V was clipped by 2 bases and J by 3 bases, with 8 bases between them. This CDR3 is built from 14 residues. This CDR3 is CASSFGGSNEKLFF. DNA of the CDR3: TGCGCCAGCAGCTTTGGGGGTTCTAATGAAAAACTGTTTTTT. The full variable domain, rest sourced from reference TRBV5-1 and TRBJ1-4, is KAGVTQTPRYLIKTRGQQVTLSCSPISGHRSVSWYQQTPGQGLQFLFEYFSETQRNKGNFPGRFSGRQFSNSRSEMNVSTLELGDSALYLCASSFGGSNEKLFFGSGTQLSVL.

The chain joins TRBV30 to TRBJ1-1, with 9 nucleotides matching TRBD1. CDR3 length: 13 amino acids. Germline CDR1 GTSNPN, CDR2 SVGIG (reference sequence). V shed 4 bases and J 8 bases; nucleotides not matched to a gene: 8. CDR3 protein: CAWKLTGTGEAFF. For the CDR3, the DNA is TGTGCCTGGAAACTGACCGGGACAGGGGAAGCTTTCTTT.

The rearrangement uses TRBV5-1 and TRBJ2-5; 8 positions match TRBD1. CDR1 SGHRS and CDR2 YFSETQ come from the germline V gene. Germline trimming cut 1 base from V and 1 base from J; bases unmatched to any gene: 3. The CDR3 is 15 amino acids. The CDR3 coding sequence is TGCGCCAGCAGCTTGCCTCAGGGGGCCCAAGAGACCCAGTACTTC. It translates to CASSLPQGAQETQYF.

This chain joins TRBV9 and TRBJ2-3; D may be TRBD2 (5 bases). Germline CDR1 and CDR2: SGDLS and YYNGEE. V gave up 4 bases and J gave up 1 base, with 13 bases separating them. This CDR3 is 15 amino acids long. For the CDR3, the DNA is TGTGCCAGCAGCTTACGGGTTAGCGGCACAGATACGCAGTATTTT. Protein sequence: CASSLRVSGTDTQYF.

V gene TRBV7-2 combines with J gene TRBJ2-1; TRBD2 agrees at 15 bases. Germline loops: CDR1 SGHTA, CDR2 FQGNSA. The CDR3 runs to 16 residues. The V gene end was trimmed by 4 bases and the J gene end by 10 bases; junction bases not matched to a gene: 8. The CDR3 is CASSSGLAGGPGEQFF. The CDR3 DNA reads TGTGCCAGCAGCTCCGGACTAGCGGGGGGGCCTGGGGAGCAGTTCTTC. Supplemented by reference TRBV7-2 and TRBJ2-1, the full variable domain reads GAGVSQSPSNKVTEKGKDVELRCDPISGHTALYWYRQSLGQGLEFLIYFQGNSAPDKSGLPSDRFSAERTGGSVSTLTIQRTQQEDSAVYLCASSSGLAGGPGEQFFGPGTRLTVL.

This clone turned up a few times. V usage is TRBV27 and J usage is TRBJ2-1, with D possibly being TRBD1 or TRBD2 (5 bases each). This CDR3 is 16 amino acids long. V was pared by 8 bases and J by 3 bases, with 20 bases between. Germline CDR1 is MNHEY and CDR2 is SMNVEV (reference sequence). CDR3: CASSGALRLGYNEQFF. The CDR3 DNA is TGTGCCAGCTCCGGGGCCTTAAGACTTGGCTACAATGAGCAGTTCTTC.

The chain recombines TRBV18 with TRBJ1-2; tentatively, D is TRBD1 (6 bases). Trimming removed 2 bases from V and 5 bases from J, with 9 bases in between. Germline CDR1 reads KGHSH; CDR2 reads LQKENI. The CDR3 loop spans 13 amino acids. CDR3 residues: CASSPGTSYGYTF. The CDR3 coding sequence is TGTGCCAGCTCACCAGGGACATCTTATGGCTACACCTTC.

The V call is TRBV12-5, the J call TRBJ2-2; no definite D call. The CDR3 covers 14 residues. V shed 6 bases and J shed 6 bases, with 14 bases lying between them. Germline CDR1 LGHNT, CDR2 FRNRAP. The CDR3 region is CASGSHPYSGELFF. CDR3 nucleotides: TGTGCTAGTGGATCTCACCCGTACTCCGGGGAGCTGTTTTTT.

V and J are TRBV11-1 and TRBJ1-2, with TRBD1 as a possible D gene (5 bases). There are 12 residues in the CDR3. The germline V and J ends were trimmed by 4 bases and 4 bases, with 7 bases remaining between them. CDR1 SGHAT and CDR2 FQDESV come from the germline V gene (reference sequence). The DNA for the CDR3 is TGTGCCAGCAGCTCAAGGGGCTATGGCTACACCTTC. It codes for CASSSRGYGYTF.

The chain has TRBV25-1 and TRBJ2-1; 10 bases line up with TRBD1. The CDR3 extends over 15 amino acids. CDR1 and CDR2 (germline): MGHDK, SYGVNS. V was pared by 5 bases and J by 3 bases, with 4 bases of the junction left unmatched. CDR3 residues: CASSPRDRGYNEQFF. CDR3 nucleotide sequence: TGTGCCAGCAGTCCCCGGGACAGGGGCTACAATGAGCAGTTCTTC.

This clone was observed a handful of times. This chain links TRBV10-3 with TRBJ1-4; weak D call: TRBD1 (5 bases). Between the trimmed V and J ends, which lost 10 bases and 4 bases, there was a span of 16 bases. The CDR3 is made up of 14 amino acids. CDR1 and CDR2 from the germline V gene are ENHRY and SYGVKD. DNA for the CDR3: TGTGCCACAAGGATGGACGGGGGTAATGAAAAACTGTTTTTT. It translates to CATRMDGGNEKLFF.